These 14 T cell receptor beta chains were sequenced from one sample in a study of T-cell memory formation after mild COVID-19. TCRdb re-called the 5' RACE reads through MiXCR, storing one row per CDR3 protein. The sample holds some 130,000 distinct CDR3 sequences, about a sixth seen once. The sequencing sample was made of PBMCs or a T cell subset sorted from them (not recorded which). The source of these receptors is an adult woman who had mild COVID-19 (a few samples of this study predate the infection). Cell type and time point are not known.

CDR3 residues: CASSLTGTQAGTDTQYF. The CDR3 coding sequence is TGCGCCAGCAGCTTAACCGGGACCCAGGCGGGCACAGATACGCAGTATTTT. This chain uses TRBV5-1 with TRBJ2-3; either TRBD1 or TRBD2 may supply D (5 bases each). The CDR3 contains 17 residues. Germline CDR1 reads SGHRS; CDR2 reads YFSETQ. The ends were cut back, 2 bases at V and 1 base at J, with 17 bases in the middle.

This clonotype appeared a few times. V and J are TRBV27 and TRBJ2-7, with 9 bases matching TRBD2. Germline-derived CDR1 and CDR2 are MNHEY and SMNVEV (reference sequence). Trimming cost V 8 bases and J 2 bases; bases outside gene matches: 4. The length of the CDR3 is 13 residues. CDR3 protein: CASGVAGAYEQYF. For the CDR3, the DNA is TGTGCCAGCGGAGTAGCGGGGGCCTACGAGCAGTACTTC.

This clonotype was seen only a few times. The chain carries TRBV7-2 and TRBJ2-2, with 7 nucleotides matching TRBD2. This CDR3 has 17 residues. Germline lookup yields CDR1 SGHTA and CDR2 FQGNSA. V shed 1 base and J 6 bases; nucleotides not matched to a gene: 11. CDR3 sequence (DNA): TGTGCCAGCAGCTTAGTGGCGGGGGACCCCGCCCCCGGGGAGCTGTTTTTT. Its protein is CASSLVAGDPAPGELFF.

This clonotype turned up a few times. The chain uses TRBV20-1 and TRBJ2-2; a weak D match, TRBD1 (5 bases). The V gene's germline CDR1 is DFQATT and CDR2 SNEGSKA (reference sequence). The CDR3 is made up of 13 amino acids. Trimming stripped 3 bases from V and 4 bases from J, with 9 bases between. The CDR3 spells CSASPDSTGELFF. In DNA, the CDR3 is TGCAGTGCTAGCCCAGACAGCACCGGGGAGCTGTTTTTT.

On this clonotype itself: A read error may account for a junction end that differs from germline. CDR3 loop: CASRFSGYTDTQYF. In nucleotides, the CDR3 is TGCGCCAGCCGCTTCTCGGGGTATACAGATACGCAGTATTTT. This chain links TRBV5-1 with TRBJ2-3, with D possibly being TRBD2 (5 bases). The CDR3 has 14 amino acids. The germline gives CDR1 SGHRS, CDR2 YFSETQ.

This chain uses TRBV5-1 with TRBJ2-7, with TRBD2 identical over 10 bases. The V segment lost 4 bases and the J segment 0 bases; nucleotides outside the gene matches: 4. Germline V lookup: CDR1 SGHRS, CDR2 YFSETQ. The CDR3 loop spans 15 amino acids. CDR3 in amino acids: CASSPTSGDSYEQYF. As DNA, the CDR3 is TGCGCCAGCAGCCCTACTAGCGGGGACTCCTACGAGCAGTACTTC.

This chain connects TRBV11-2 to TRBJ2-1; D is unclear. Germline lookup yields CDR1 SGHAT and CDR2 FQNNGV. This CDR3 is 13 amino acids long. V lost 0 bases and J lost 4, with 4 bases in between. CDR3 DNA sequence: TGTGCCAGCAGCTTAGATATATACAATGAGCAGTTCTTC. Its translation is CASSLDIYNEQFF.

This clonotype was seen many times. The chain carries TRBV15 and TRBJ2-7; 8 bases match TRBD1. V dropped 0 bases and J dropped 4; count of bases not matched to a gene: 5. The CDR3 runs 15 residues. Germline loops: CDR1 LNHNV, CDR2 YYDKDF (reference sequence). The CDR3 DNA reads TGTGCCACCAGCAGAGAAAAGACAGGGGCTTACGAGCAGTACTTC. It encodes CATSREKTGAYEQYF.

This chain's CDR3 is CASSLEGTQLANVLTF. The CDR3 DNA reads as TGTGCCAGCAGCTTAGAAGGGACCCAATTGGCCAACGTCCTGACTTTC. This chain connects TRBV7-9 to TRBJ2-6, with D perhaps matching TRBD1 or TRBD2 (5 bases each). The CDR3 is 16 residues long. CDR1 is SEHNR, CDR2 FQNEAQ, per germline (reference sequence). The V and J ends lost 1 base and 6 bases respectively, with 13 bases between them. The entire variable domain, with the rest obtained from reference TRBV7-9 and TRBJ2-6, is as follows: DTGVSQNPRHKITKRGQNVTFRCDPISEHNRLYWYRQTLGQGPEFLTYFQNEAQLEKSRLLSDRFSAERPKGSFSTLEIQRTEQGDSAMYLCASSLEGTQLANVLTFGAGSRLTVL.

The rearrangement links TRBV24-1 to TRBJ2-5; possibly TRBD1 for D (7 bases). CDR1 and CDR2 (germline): KGHDR, SFDVKD. This CDR3 contains 16 residues. Trimming stripped 5 bases from V and 2 bases from J, with 17 bases between. As DNA, the CDR3 is TGTGCCACCAGTGTCCCAGGGGGGACAGAGCAAGAGACCCAGTACTTC. It translates to CATSVPGGTEQETQYF.

J is TRBJ2-7 and V is TRBV11-3, with 8 bases aligning to TRBD2. Trimming at V came to 4 bases and at J to 4 bases, leaving 12 bases not matched to a gene. The CDR3 is 16 amino acids. Germline-derived CDR1 and CDR2 are SGHNT and YENEEA. The CDR3 nucleotides are TGTGCCAGCAGCTCGGGGGTAGCGGGAAGGTCTTACGAGCAGTACTTC. Translation gives CASSSGVAGRSYEQYF.

J is TRBJ1-3 and V is TRBV7-2; D not certain. CDR3 size: 16 residues. Germline values: CDR1 SGHTA, CDR2 FQGNSA. V dropped 3 bases and J dropped 2 bases, with 14 bases sitting between them. The CDR3 DNA is TGTGCCAGCAGCTTTTGGCAGCCTAACACTGGAAACACCATATATTTT. Translating it yields CASSFWQPNTGNTIYF.

This clonotype was found a few times. This rearrangement joins TRBV10-3 to TRBJ2-7, with D possibly called TRBD1 or TRBD2 (5 bases each). Germline V gene lookup returns CDR1 ENHRY and CDR2 SYGVKD. The CDR3 length is 13 residues. V lost 4 bases and J 5 bases, leaving 12 bases between the germline ends. The CDR3 loop reads CAISAPGGNEQYF. Here the CDR3 DNA reads TGTGCCATCAGTGCCCCTGGGGGTAACGAGCAGTACTTC.

V is TRBV5-1 and J is TRBJ2-7, with D perhaps given as TRBD1 or TRBD2 (5 bases each). This CDR3 has 13 residues. Germline V gene lookup returns CDR1 SGHRS and CDR2 YFSETQ. The V end was cut by 4 bases, the J end by 5 bases, with 13 bases between. CDR3 residues: CASSLNRGDEQYF. The CDR3 nucleotides are TGCGCCAGCAGCCTAAACCGAGGGGACGAGCAGTACTTC.